Following are 4 T cell receptor beta chains from one sample sequenced in a study of pediatric ulcerative colitis. Some clones are missing from TCRdb's copy, which holds only in-frame ones; the method was immunoSEQ multiplex PCR. In the table there are around 34,000 clones, roughly 81% of which are singletons. The rectum was sampled with one to two pinch biopsies at colonoscopy. Sequencing was done on a sample of gut tissue. The source is a boy aged 5-17 years with mild ulcerative colitis.

V gene TRBV9 combines with J gene TRBJ1-5; 8 positions agree with TRBD1. J lost 9 bases, V lost 4 bases, and 6 bases had no gene match. The CDR3 consists of 13 residues. Per the germline V gene, CDR1 is SGDLS and CDR2 is YYNGEE. The CDR3 loop reads CASSNRQGWPQHF. The CDR3 DNA follows: TGTGCCAGCAGCAATAGACAGGGGTGGCCCCAGCATTTT.

In its sample, this clone was seen a few times. Here the CDR3 reads CASSLGQMNTEAFF. The CDR3 DNA reads TGTGCCAGCAGCTTGGGACAGATGAACACTGAAGCTTTCTTT. The chain uses TRBV5-8 and TRBJ1-1; D perhaps matches TRBD1 (5 bases). There are 14 residues in the CDR3. V lost 0 bases and J lost 0, with 6 bases in between. The germline gives CDR1 SGHTS, CDR2 YDEGEE.

This rearrangement joins TRBV30 to TRBJ1-6; the match to TRBD1 covers 9 bases. Germline CDR1 is GTSNPN and CDR2 is SVGIG (reference sequence). The CDR3 totals 14 residues. V was pared by 0 bases and J by 10 bases, with 4 bases of the junction left unmatched. The CDR3 sequence: CAWSVQGAGSPLHF. CDR3 DNA sequence: TGTGCCTGGAGTGTACAGGGGGCAGGATCACCCCTCCACTTT.

The chain recombines TRBV5-4 with TRBJ2-5; 10 positions agree with TRBD1. Losses at the gene ends were 5 bases for V and 2 bases for J; bases not matched to a gene: 6. The CDR3 length is 15 residues. The V gene's germline CDR1 is SGHNT and CDR2 YYREEE (reference sequence). CDR3 coding DNA: TGTGCCAGCAGGTCTTGGGACAGGGGACAAGAGACCCAGTACTTC. Translated, it gives CASRSWDRGQETQYF.